This T cell receptor (beta chain) appears in the sequencing data of a study of shared clonotypes between healthy human individuals. Study overall: The cohort comprised a couple of women and a few men. Their ages spanned 18 to 49 years.

The J segment lost 3 bases and the V segment lost 3 bases, leaving 6 bases of the junction unmatched. CDR3 size: 16 residues. The germline CDR1 and CDR2 sequences are SGHDN and FVKESK. Concerning this clone: Its specificity is unknown.

Sorted-subset replicate PCRs used roughly 210 ng of genomic DNA. This amount corresponded to approximately 30,000 T cell genomes. Profiled with immunoSEQ multiplex PCR; TCRdb holds only in-frame clones, not every one. The sample holds approximately 1,000,000 clones, approximately 80% seen once. Study outcomes and limitations: Among the subsets, naive ones generally showed larger estimated richness than memory ones. Only blood samples were collected, and tissue repertoires likely differ.

The sequenced material came from memory CD4+ T cells from PBMCs. Documented subset: CD45RA-negative fraction. The chain is built from TRBV14 and TRBJ2-3, with 10 bases lining up with TRBD2. The receptor comes from a man aged 18 to 30 in good health. Some clones in this sample may be carry-over from other donors' samples. The CDR3 protein is CASSQPWTSGTDTQYF. CDR3 coding DNA: TGTGCCAGCAGCCAGCCGTGGACTAGCGGAACAGATACGCAGTATTTT.